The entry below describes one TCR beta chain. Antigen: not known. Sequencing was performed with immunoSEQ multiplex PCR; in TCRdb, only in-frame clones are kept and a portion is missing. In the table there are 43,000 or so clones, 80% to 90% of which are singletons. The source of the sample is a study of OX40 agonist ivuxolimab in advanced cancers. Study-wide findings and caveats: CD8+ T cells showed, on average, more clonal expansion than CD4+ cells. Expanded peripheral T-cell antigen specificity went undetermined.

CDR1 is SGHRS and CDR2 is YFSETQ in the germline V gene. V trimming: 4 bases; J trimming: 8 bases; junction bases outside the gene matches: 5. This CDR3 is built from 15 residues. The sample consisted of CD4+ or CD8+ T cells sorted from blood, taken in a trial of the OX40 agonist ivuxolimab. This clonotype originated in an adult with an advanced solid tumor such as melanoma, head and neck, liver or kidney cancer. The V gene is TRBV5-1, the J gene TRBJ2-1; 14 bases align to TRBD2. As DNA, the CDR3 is TGCGCCAGCAGCCTAGGGACTAGCGGGAGTTATGAGCAGTTCTTC. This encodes CASSLGTSGSYEQFF.